Below are 25 T cell receptor beta chains sequenced from a single sample in a study of T cell repertoires in cytomegalovirus infection. TCRdb independently ran MiXCR on the reads; one entry per CDR3 protein. The data hold hundreds of thousands of distinct CDR3 sequences, with 20% to 30% observed a single time. The sample comprised CD8+ T cells from PBMCs. The receptors originated from a human donor in good health (CMV status not recorded). Some clones in this sample may be carry-over from other donors' samples.

This clonotype was seen repeatedly, ten times or more. This chain connects TRBV10-3 to TRBJ2-6; D is perhaps TRBD2 (6 bases). CDR1 ENHRY and CDR2 SYGVKD come from the germline V gene. V shed 6 bases and J shed 1 base, with 25 bases lying between them. The CDR3 loop spans 20 amino acids. The CDR3: CAIRGGPKEKVLSGANVLTF. CDR3 coding DNA: TGTGCCATCAGGGGGGGACCCAAGGAAAAAGTTCTTTCTGGGGCCAACGTCCTGACTTTC.

This chain joins TRBV13 and TRBJ1-3; D not resolved. There are 14 residues in the CDR3. CDR1 is PRHDT, CDR2 FYEKMQ, per germline (reference sequence). Trimming stripped 5 bases from V and 5 bases from J, with 13 bases between. Written as DNA, the CDR3 is TGTGCCAGCAGCGGCCAGATAAGACGAAACACCATATATTTT. Translating gives CASSGQIRRNTIYF. Full variable domain (outside the CDR3, taken from reference TRBV13 and TRBJ1-3): AAGVIQSPRHLIKEKRETATLKCYPIPRHDTVYWYQQGPGQDPQFLISFYEKMQSDKGSIPDRFSAQQFSDYHSELNMSSLELGDSALYFCASSGQIRRNTIYFGEGSWLTVV.

The gene calls are TRBV28 and TRBJ1-2; D is unresolved. Trimming left V 1 base short and J 3 bases short, with 12 bases between. The CDR3 consists of 15 residues. CDR1 and CDR2 (germline): MDHEN, SYDVKM. CDR3 sequence (DNA): TGTGCCAGCAGTTTATCGTTGGACGGTTACTATGGCTACACCTTC. Its translation: CASSLSLDGYYGYTF.

The rearrangement uses TRBV7-6 and TRBJ1-3, with D hard to call. Trimming pared 5 bases from V and 3 bases from J, leaving 8 bases between. Germline CDR1 is SGHVS and CDR2 is FNYEAQ. The CDR3 totals 13 residues. The CDR3, as DNA: TGTGCCAGCAGCACGAGCTTTGGAAACACCATATATTTT. Its translation is CASSTSFGNTIYF.

V and J are TRBV20-1 and TRBJ1-1, with a weak D call TRBD1 (6 bases). Trimming cost V 0 bases and J 3 bases, with 17 bases left between them. This CDR3 contains 16 residues. Germline CDR1 DFQATT, CDR2 SNEGSKA (reference sequence). This chain's CDR3 is CSAREKQGLFDTEAFF. Written as DNA, the CDR3 is TGCAGTGCTAGAGAAAAACAGGGCCTTTTCGACACTGAAGCTTTCTTT.

This clonotype showed up many times. CDR3 in amino acids: CASRTSAHPYNEQFF. The CDR3 DNA sequence: TGCGCCAGCCGGACTAGCGCGCACCCCTACAATGAGCAGTTCTTC. The V and J genes are TRBV10-2 and TRBJ2-1; 9 nucleotides match TRBD2. The CDR3 is 15 residues long. V lost 8 bases to trimming and J lost 2 bases; unmatched junction nucleotides: 7. The germline V gene encodes CDR1 WSHSY and CDR2 SAAADI.

CDR3 residues: CASSLGRWRSHNEQFF. The CDR3 DNA follows: TGTGCCAGCAGTTTAGGTCGTTGGCGGTCCCACAATGAGCAGTTCTTC. V usage is TRBV28 and J usage is TRBJ2-1; D is unresolved. Between the trimmed V and J ends, which lost 2 bases and 5 bases, there was a span of 16 bases. Germline V gene sequence: CDR1 MDHEN, CDR2 SYDVKM. The CDR3 length is 16 residues.

The V gene is TRBV27, the J gene TRBJ2-2; 9 bases match TRBD1. The trim removed 10 bases at V and 5 bases at J, leaving 14 bases unmatched. This CDR3 has 16 amino acids. The germline V gene has CDR1 MNHEY and CDR2 SMNVEV (reference sequence). The CDR3 is CATSEDRGRGTGELFF. The CDR3 DNA is TGTGCCACCTCCGAGGACAGGGGTCGGGGGACCGGGGAGCTGTTTTTT.

The chain uses TRBV20-1 and TRBJ1-4, with D perhaps matching TRBD1 (6 bases). Deletions cut 0 bases from V and 0 bases from J, with 11 bases between. CDR1 DFQATT and CDR2 SNEGSKA come from the germline V gene (reference sequence). The CDR3 loop spans 16 amino acids. The CDR3 loop reads CSARDLQGTTNEKLFF. The CDR3 DNA follows: TGCAGTGCTAGAGATCTGCAGGGGACAACTAATGAAAAACTGTTTTTT.

There are a few counts of this clonotype. J is TRBJ1-2 and V is TRBV11-2; 8 nucleotides line up with TRBD1. This CDR3 has 15 amino acids. The germline CDR1 and CDR2 sequences are SGHAT and FQNNGV. V was clipped by 5 bases and J by 0 bases; unmatched bases: 5. The CDR3 coding sequence is TGTGCCAGCAGCCCTGGGACAGGCACTAACTATGGCTACACCTTC. This encodes CASSPGTGTNYGYTF.

The chain recombines TRBV28 with TRBJ1-3, with D possibly being TRBD1 (5 bases). This CDR3 is 17 amino acids long. Germline-derived CDR1 and CDR2 are MDHEN and SYDVKM. V was shortened by 0 bases and J by 4 bases, with 16 bases between the two germline ends. The CDR3 loop is CASSLCGTVGVGNTIYF. The CDR3 DNA sequence: TGTGCCAGCAGTTTATGTGGTACAGTGGGGGTCGGAAACACCATATATTTT.

V usage is TRBV29-1 and J usage is TRBJ2-5, with D possibly TRBD1 on 6 matching bases. Germline V gives CDR1 SQVTM, CDR2 ANQGSEA. V was shortened by 4 bases and J by 1 base, with 10 bases between the two germline ends. This CDR3 is built from 13 residues. This CDR3 is CSVAQGFQETQYF. For the CDR3, the DNA is TGCAGCGTTGCACAGGGCTTCCAAGAGACCCAGTACTTC.

In this sample, this clonotype turned up many times. The V gene is TRBV7-2, the J gene TRBJ2-2; no clear D gene. Germline V CDR1 and CDR2: SGHTA, FQGNSA. The CDR3 extends over 15 amino acids. V lost 3 bases to trimming and J lost 0 bases, with 8 bases between them. As DNA, the CDR3 is TGTGCCAGCAGCTTTGCGTTCGCGAACACCGGGGAGCTGTTTTTT. Protein: CASSFAFANTGELFF.

This clonotype was seen more than once but under ten times. This chain joins TRBV2 and TRBJ2-7; possibly TRBD1 or TRBD2 for D (6 bases each). This CDR3 region has 12 residues. Germline values: CDR1 SNHLY, CDR2 FYNNEI. The V and J ends lost 7 bases and 4 bases respectively, with 11 bases between them. The CDR3: CASKGGWYEQYV. The DNA for the CDR3 is TGTGCCAGCAAAGGGGGGTGGTACGAGCAGTACGTC.

The V call is TRBV2, the J call TRBJ1-5; D call uncertain. The CDR3 spans 13 residues. Trimming left V 3 bases short and J 0 bases short, with 3 bases between. Germline CDR1 is SNHLY and CDR2 is FYNNEI. The CDR3 here is CASSEHSNQPQHF. CDR3 nucleotide sequence: TGTGCCAGCAGTGAGCATAGCAATCAGCCCCAGCATTTT. Based on the CDR3 plus reference TRBV2 and TRBJ1-5, the full variable domain is EPEVTQTPSHQVTQMGQEVILRCVPISNHLYFYWYRQILGQKVEFLVSFYNNEISEKSEIFDDQFSVERPDGSNFTLKIRSTKLEDSAMYFCASSEHSNQPQHFGDGTRLSIL.

The chain combines TRBV7-4 with TRBJ1-4, with TRBD1 matching 8 bases. The germline V gene has CDR1 SGHVT and CDR2 SQSDAQ. J gave up 6 bases and V 0 bases, and 3 bases lay outside the gene matches. The CDR3 is 15 amino acids. The CDR3 bases are TGTGCCAGCAGCTTAGCTTCGACAGGGGATGAAAAACTGTTTTTT. Its protein is CASSLASTGDEKLFF.

This clonotype was observed a single time. This rearrangement joins TRBV7-1 to TRBJ2-2, with 8 bases that match TRBD2. TRBV7-1 is given ORF status, its function remaining uncertain. This CDR3 is built from 14 residues. J gave up 6 bases and V 5 bases, and 5 bases lay outside the gene matches. The CDR3 is CASSPPRGAGELFF. The CDR3 region has the DNA TGTGCCAGCAGCCCCCCGCGGGGGGCCGGGGAGCTGTTTTTT.

This clonotype was detected ten times or more. CDR3 DNA sequence: TGTGCCAGCAGCCGCGGGCAGGGCGTCGGTCAGCCCCAGCATTTT. This codes for CASSRGQGVGQPQHF. The rearrangement links TRBV7-9 to TRBJ1-5; tentative D call: TRBD1 (5 bases). Trimming pared 5 bases from V and 6 bases from J, leaving 17 bases between. The CDR3 is 15 amino acids. Germline loops: CDR1 SEHNR, CDR2 FQNEAQ (reference sequence).

This chain links TRBV7-6 with TRBJ2-3; D is possibly TRBD2 (5 bases). V lost 5 bases to trimming and J lost 1 base, with 13 bases between them. The CDR3 is 15 amino acids. Germline CDR1 is SGHVS and CDR2 is FNYEAQ. As DNA, the CDR3 is TGTGCCAGCAGCCCTAGCCCGGATGGCACAGATACGCAGTATTTT. It translates to CASSPSPDGTDTQYF.

In its sample, this clonotype was seen a few times. This chain joins TRBV2 and TRBJ2-7, with unresolved D. The CDR3 sequence is 13 residues long. The germline CDR1 and CDR2 sequences are SNHLY and FYNNEI. The germline V and J ends were trimmed by 0 bases and 3 bases, with 6 bases remaining between them. CDR3 sequence reads: CASSEAFLYEQYF. The CDR3 bases are TGTGCCAGCAGTGAAGCTTTTCTCTACGAGCAGTACTTC.

The chain is built from TRBV5-6 and TRBJ2-3; 9 positions match TRBD1. Germline trimming cut 2 bases from V and 4 bases from J; bases unmatched to any gene: 11. This CDR3 comprises 17 residues. Germline V gene sequence: CDR1 SGHDT, CDR2 YYEEEE. The CDR3 region has the DNA TGTGCCAGCAGCTTACATACCGGGACAGGGTGGCCAGATACGCAGTATTTT. Translation: CASSLHTGTGWPDTQYF.

The CDR3 sequence is CASSEKVLYEQYV. CDR3 coding DNA: TGTGCCAGCAGTGAAAAGGTCCTCTACGAGCAGTACGTC. The chain has TRBV6-1 and TRBJ2-7, with unresolved D. Germline lookup yields CDR1 MNHNS and CDR2 SASEGT. This CDR3 is 13 amino acids long. The V end was cut by 2 bases, the J end by 3 bases, with 8 bases between.

This chain connects TRBV6-6 to TRBJ1-3; no clear D. Deletions cut 6 bases from V and 0 bases from J, with 12 bases between. From germline, CDR1 is MNHNY and CDR2 SVGAGI (reference sequence). The CDR3 spans 15 residues. CDR3 bases: TGTGCCAGCAGACGCGACGGCTCCTCTGGAAACACCATATATTTT. Amino acids: CASRRDGSSGNTIYF.

This clonotype was recorded many times. The chain recombines TRBV7-6 with TRBJ2-2; D may be TRBD1 (6 bases). The V gene lost 3 bases and the J gene lost 4 bases, with 18 bases spanning the gap. The germline CDR1 and CDR2 sequences are SGHVS and FNYEAQ. CDR3 length: 17 amino acids. The CDR3 is CASSLEIRDTPTGELFF. In nucleotides, the CDR3 is TGTGCCAGCAGCTTGGAGATCCGGGACACACCCACCGGGGAGCTGTTTTTT. The full variable domain, rest sourced from reference TRBV7-6 and TRBJ2-2, is GAGVSQSPRYKVTKRGQDVALRCDPISGHVSLYWYRQALGQGPEFLTYFNYEAQQDKSGLPNDRFSAERPEGSISTLTIQRTEQRDSAMYRCASSLEIRDTPTGELFFGEGSRLTVL.

The chain couples TRBV15 to TRBJ2-1; 9 bases map to TRBD2. V was clipped by 0 bases and J by 8 bases; unmatched bases: 8. The CDR3 covers 16 residues. The germline CDR1 and CDR2 sequences are LNHNV and YYDKDF (reference sequence). The CDR3 DNA reads TGTGCCACCAGCAGAGATCCGGTCCGCGGGGGGGATGAGCAGTTCTTC. It yields the protein CATSRDPVRGGDEQFF.